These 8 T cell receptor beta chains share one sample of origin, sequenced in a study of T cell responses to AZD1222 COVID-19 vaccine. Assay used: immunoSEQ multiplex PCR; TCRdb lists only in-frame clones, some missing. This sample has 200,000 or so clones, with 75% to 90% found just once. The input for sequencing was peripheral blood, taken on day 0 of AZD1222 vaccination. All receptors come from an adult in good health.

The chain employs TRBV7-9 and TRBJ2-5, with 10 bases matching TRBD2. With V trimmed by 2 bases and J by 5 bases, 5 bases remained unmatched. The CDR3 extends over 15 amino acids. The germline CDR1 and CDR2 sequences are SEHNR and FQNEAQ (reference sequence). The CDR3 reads CASSLSLAGVETQYF. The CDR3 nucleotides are TGTGCCAGCAGCTTAAGTCTAGCGGGAGTGGAGACCCAGTACTTC.

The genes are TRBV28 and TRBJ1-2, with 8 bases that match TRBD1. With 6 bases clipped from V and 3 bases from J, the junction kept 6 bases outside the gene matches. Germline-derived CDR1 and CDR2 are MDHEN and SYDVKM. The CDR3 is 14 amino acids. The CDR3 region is CASRTTGVHYGYTF. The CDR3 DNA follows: TGTGCCAGCAGAACGACAGGGGTCCACTATGGCTACACCTTC.

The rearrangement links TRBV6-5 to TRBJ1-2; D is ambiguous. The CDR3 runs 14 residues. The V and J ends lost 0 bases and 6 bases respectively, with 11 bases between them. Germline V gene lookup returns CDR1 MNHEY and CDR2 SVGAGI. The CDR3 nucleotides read TGTGCCAGCAGTTACTCGACTCTCGGTCATGGCTACACCTTC. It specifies CASSYSTLGHGYTF.

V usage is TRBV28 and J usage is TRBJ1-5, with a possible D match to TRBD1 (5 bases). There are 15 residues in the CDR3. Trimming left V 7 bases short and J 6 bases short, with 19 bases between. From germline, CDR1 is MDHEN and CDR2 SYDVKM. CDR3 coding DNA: TGTGCCAGCACCCTCATTAGGGGAAGTGGTCAGCCCCAGCATTTT. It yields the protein CASTLIRGSGQPQHF.

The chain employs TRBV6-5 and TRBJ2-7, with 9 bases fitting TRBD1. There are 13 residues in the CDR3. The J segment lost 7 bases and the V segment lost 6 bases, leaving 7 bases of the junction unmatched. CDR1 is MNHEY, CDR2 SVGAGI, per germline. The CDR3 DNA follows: TGTGCCAGCAGCCCGACAGGGGGTGGAGAGCAGTACTTC. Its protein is CASSPTGGGEQYF.

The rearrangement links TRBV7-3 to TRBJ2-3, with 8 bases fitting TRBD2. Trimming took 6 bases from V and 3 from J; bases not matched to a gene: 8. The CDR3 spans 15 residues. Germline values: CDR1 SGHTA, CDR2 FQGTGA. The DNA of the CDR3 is TGTGCCAGCAGGCGTAGCGGGATAGGTACAGATACGCAGTATTTT. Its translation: CASRRSGIGTDTQYF.

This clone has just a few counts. In DNA, the CDR3 is TGTGCCAGCAGTTTCCGGGACAGCGGTAGAGGCTACACCTTC. Protein sequence: CASSFRDSGRGYTF. V and J are TRBV27 and TRBJ1-2; 7 nucleotides align to TRBD1. V dropped 3 bases and J dropped 8; count of bases not matched to a gene: 9. Germline assignment: CDR1 MNHEY and CDR2 SMNVEV (reference sequence). The CDR3 runs 14 residues.

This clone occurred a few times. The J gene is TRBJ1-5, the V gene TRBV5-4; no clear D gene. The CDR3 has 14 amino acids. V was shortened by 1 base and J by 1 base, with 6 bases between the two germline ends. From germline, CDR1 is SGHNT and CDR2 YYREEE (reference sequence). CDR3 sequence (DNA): TGTGCCAGCAGCTTGATCGGCAGCAATCAGCCCCAGCATTTT. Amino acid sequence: CASSLIGSNQPQHF.